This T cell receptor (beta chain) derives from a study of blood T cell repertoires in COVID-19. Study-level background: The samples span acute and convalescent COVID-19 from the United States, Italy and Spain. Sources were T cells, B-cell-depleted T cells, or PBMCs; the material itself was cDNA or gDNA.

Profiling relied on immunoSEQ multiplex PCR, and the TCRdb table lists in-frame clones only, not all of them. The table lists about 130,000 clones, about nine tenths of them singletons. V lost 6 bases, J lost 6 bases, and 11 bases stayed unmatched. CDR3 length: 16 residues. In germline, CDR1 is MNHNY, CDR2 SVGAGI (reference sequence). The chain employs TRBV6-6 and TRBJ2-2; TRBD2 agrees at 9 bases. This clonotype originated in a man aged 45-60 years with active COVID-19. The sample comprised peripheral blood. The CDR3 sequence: CASRGGGSGRSGELFF. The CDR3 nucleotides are TGTGCCAGCAGGGGAGGGGGCAGCGGGAGGTCCGGGGAGCTGTTTTTT.